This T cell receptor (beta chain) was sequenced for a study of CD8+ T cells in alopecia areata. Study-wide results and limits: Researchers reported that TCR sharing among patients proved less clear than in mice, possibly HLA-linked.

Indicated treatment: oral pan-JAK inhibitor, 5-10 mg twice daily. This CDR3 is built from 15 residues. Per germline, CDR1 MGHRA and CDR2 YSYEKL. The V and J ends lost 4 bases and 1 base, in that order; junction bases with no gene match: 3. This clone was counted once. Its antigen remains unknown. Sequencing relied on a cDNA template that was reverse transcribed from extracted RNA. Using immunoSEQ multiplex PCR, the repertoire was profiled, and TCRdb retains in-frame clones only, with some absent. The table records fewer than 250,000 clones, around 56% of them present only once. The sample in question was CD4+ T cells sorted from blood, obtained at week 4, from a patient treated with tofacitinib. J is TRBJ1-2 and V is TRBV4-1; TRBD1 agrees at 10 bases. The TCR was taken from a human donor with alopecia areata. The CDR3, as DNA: TGCGCCAGCAGCCCGGGACAGGGGCGTAACTATGGCTACACCTTC. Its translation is CASSPGQGRNYGYTF.